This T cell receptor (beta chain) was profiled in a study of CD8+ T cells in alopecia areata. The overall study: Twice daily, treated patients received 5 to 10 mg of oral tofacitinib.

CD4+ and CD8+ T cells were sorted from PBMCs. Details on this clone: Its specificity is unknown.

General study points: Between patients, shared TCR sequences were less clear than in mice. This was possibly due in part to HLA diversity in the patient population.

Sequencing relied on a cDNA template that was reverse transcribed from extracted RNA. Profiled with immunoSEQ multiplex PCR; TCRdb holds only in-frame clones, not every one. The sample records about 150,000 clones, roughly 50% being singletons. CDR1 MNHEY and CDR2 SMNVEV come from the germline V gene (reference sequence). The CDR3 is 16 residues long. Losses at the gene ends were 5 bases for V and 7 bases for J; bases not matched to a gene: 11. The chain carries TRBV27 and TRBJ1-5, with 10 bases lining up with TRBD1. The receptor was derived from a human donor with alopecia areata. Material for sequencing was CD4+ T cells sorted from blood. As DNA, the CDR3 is TGTGCCAGCAGTCCGGGACAGGGGATTACAGGACAGCCCCAGCATTTT. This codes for CASSPGQGITGQPQHF.